The text below deals with one T cell receptor (beta chain). The sample is drawn from a study of blood T cell repertoires in COVID-19. At the level of the study: Sources were T cells, B-cell-depleted T cells, or PBMCs; the material itself was cDNA or gDNA.

Generated by immunoSEQ multiplex PCR, the TCRdb table keeps only in-frame clones and is missing some. The sample holds around 91,000 clones, approximately 85% seen once. This receptor was obtained from a human donor in a cohort sampled during active COVID-19. Sequencing was done on a sample of peripheral blood.

CDR3: CASSESRRGGNTGELFF. CDR3 bases: TGTGCCAGCAGCGAGAGCCGAAGGGGGGGGAACACCGGGGAGCTGTTTTTT. V and J are TRBV9 and TRBJ2-2, with a possible D match to TRBD2 (7 bases). Trimming shortened V by 3 bases and J by 1 base, and 16 bases separated the two germline ends. The CDR3 runs 17 residues. Germline values: CDR1 SGDLS, CDR2 YYNGEE.